This T cell receptor (beta chain) was recorded in a study of blood T cell repertoires in COVID-19. Patients of the Seattle cohort, enrolled during active infection, were followed longitudinally. V lost 8 bases, J lost 2 bases, and 12 bases lay in between. This CDR3 region has 13 residues. Germline lookup yields CDR1 ENHRY and CDR2 SYGVKD. Profiling relied on immunoSEQ multiplex PCR, and the TCRdb table lists in-frame clones only, not all of them. The top ten clones hold 6.5% to 8% of a sample with 300,000 to 350,000 clones, more than 80% of them seen once. What was sequenced was peripheral blood. The V and J genes are TRBV10-3 and TRBJ2-5; unclear D gene. This sequence was found in a woman in her twenties or thirties with COVID-19, enrolled during active disease. CDR3 bases: TGTGCCATCCGCTTTGCGGAGCAAGAGACCCAGTACTTC. Translation: CAIRFAEQETQYF.